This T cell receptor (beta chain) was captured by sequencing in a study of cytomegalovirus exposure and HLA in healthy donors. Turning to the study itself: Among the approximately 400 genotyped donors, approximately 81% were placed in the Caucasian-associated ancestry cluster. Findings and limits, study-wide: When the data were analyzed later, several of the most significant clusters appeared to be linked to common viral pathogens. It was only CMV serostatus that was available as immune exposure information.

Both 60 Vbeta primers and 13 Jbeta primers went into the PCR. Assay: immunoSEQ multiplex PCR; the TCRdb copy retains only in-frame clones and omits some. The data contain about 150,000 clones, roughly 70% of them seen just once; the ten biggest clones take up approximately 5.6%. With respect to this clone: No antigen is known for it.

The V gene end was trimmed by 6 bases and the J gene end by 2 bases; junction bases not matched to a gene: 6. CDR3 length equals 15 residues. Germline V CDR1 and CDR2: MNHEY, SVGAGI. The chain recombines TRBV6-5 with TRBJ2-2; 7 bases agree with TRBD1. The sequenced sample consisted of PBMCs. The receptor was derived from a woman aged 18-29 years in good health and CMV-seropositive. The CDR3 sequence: CASRPTGYNTGELFF. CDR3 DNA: TGTGCCAGCAGACCGACAGGGTATAACACCGGGGAGCTGTTTTTT.